This TCR beta chain was documented in a study of T cells in Graves' hyperthyroidism and ophthalmopathy. PBMCs stemmed from 8.5 to 10 ml fresh peripheral blood. This clonotype appeared many times. TCR beta CDR3 sequences were amplified from RNA transcripts. Initially, a first-round RT-PCR of the TCR CDR3 employed the HTBI primer set. TCRdb used MiXCR to reprocess the multiplex PCR reads, holding one entry per CDR3 protein. The sample contains hundreds of thousands of distinct CDR3 sequences, 16% of which appear only once. The TCR comes from a woman aged 40-49 years with Graves' ophthalmopathy. Sequencing was carried out using blood.

DNA of the CDR3: TGTGCCAGCAGTTACTTGGAGTACGGGAATGAGCAGTTCTTC. Translation gives CASSYLEYGNEQFF. V usage is TRBV6-6 and J usage is TRBJ2-1; D is undetermined. V was clipped by 1 base and J by 7 bases, with 11 bases between them. Germline CDR1 MNHNY, CDR2 SVGAGI (reference sequence). This CDR3 comprises 14 residues.